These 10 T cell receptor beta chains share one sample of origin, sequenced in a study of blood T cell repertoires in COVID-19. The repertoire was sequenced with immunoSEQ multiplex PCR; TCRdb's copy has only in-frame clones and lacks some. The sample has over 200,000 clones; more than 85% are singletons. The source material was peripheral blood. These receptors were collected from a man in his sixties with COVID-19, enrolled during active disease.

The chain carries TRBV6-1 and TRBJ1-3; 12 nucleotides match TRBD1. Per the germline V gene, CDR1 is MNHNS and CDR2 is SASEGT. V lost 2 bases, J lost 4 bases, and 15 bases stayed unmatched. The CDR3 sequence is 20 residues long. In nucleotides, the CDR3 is TGTGCCAGCAGTGAAATTCTACCGGGACAGGGGGCTTGGAGGGGAAACACCATATATTTT. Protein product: CASSEILPGQGAWRGNTIYF.

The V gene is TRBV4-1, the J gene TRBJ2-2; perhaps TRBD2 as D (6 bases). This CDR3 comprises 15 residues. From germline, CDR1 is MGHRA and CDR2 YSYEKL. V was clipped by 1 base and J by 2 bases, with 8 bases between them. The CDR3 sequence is CASSQGGLNTGELFF. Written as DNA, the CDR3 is TGCGCCAGCAGCCAAGGAGGACTAAACACCGGGGAGCTGTTTTTT.

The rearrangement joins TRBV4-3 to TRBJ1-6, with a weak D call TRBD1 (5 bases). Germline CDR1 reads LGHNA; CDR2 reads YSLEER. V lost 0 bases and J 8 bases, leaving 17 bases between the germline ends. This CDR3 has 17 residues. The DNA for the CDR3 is TGCGCCAGCAGCCAAGATAACGGGGGGGTGGGTCATTCACCCCTCCACTTT. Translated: CASSQDNGGVGHSPLHF.

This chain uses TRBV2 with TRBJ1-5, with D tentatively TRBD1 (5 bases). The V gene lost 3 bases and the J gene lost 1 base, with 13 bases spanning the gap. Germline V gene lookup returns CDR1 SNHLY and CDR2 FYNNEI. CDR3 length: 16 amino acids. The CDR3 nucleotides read TGTGCCAGCAGTGAGACTCGTCGGGGGAGCAATCAGCCCCAGCATTTT. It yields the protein CASSETRRGSNQPQHF.

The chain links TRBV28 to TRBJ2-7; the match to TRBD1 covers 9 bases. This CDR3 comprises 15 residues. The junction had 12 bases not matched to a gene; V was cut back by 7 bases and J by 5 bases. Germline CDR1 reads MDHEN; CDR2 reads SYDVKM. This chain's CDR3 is CASTPSGQGWHEQYF. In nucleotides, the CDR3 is TGTGCCAGCACCCCCTCCGGACAGGGGTGGCACGAGCAGTACTTC.

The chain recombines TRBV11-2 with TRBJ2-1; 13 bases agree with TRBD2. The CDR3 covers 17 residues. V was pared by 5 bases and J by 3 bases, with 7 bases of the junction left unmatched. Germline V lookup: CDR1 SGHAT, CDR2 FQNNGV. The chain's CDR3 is CASSPTGTSGVYNEQFF. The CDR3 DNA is TGTGCCAGCAGCCCTACCGGGACTAGCGGGGTCTACAATGAGCAGTTCTTC.

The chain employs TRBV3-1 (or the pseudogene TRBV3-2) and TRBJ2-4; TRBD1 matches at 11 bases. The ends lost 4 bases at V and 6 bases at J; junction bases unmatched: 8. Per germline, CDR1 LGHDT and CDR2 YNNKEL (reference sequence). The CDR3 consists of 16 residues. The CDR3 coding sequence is TGTGCCAGCAGCCCGACCCTGGGACAGGGGGGAAACATTCAGTACTTC. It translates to CASSPTLGQGGNIQYF.

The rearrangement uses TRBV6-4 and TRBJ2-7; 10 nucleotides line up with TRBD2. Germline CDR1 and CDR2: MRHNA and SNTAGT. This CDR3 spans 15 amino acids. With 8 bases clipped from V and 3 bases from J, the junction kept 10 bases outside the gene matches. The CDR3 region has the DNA TGTGCCAGCCGTTCCCAAGCGGGAGGGAACTACGAGCAGTACTTC. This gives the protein CASRSQAGGNYEQYF.

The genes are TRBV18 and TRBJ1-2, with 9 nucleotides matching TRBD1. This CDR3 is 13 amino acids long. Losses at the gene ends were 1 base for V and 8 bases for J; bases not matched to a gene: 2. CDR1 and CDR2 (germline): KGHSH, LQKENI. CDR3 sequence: CASSPRQGEGYTF. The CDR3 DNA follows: TGTGCCAGCTCACCACGACAGGGGGAGGGCTACACCTTC.

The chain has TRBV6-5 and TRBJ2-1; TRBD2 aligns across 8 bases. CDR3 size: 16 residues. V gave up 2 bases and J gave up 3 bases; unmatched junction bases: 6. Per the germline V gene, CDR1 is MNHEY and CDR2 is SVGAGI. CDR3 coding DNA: TGTGCCAGCAGTTACGGGAAGCGGGGGATCTACAATGAGCAGTTCTTC. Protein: CASSYGKRGIYNEQFF.